This T cell receptor beta chain is from a study of a mutant IDH1 vaccine in newly diagnosed glioma. Overall study: At week 35 came visit V12, and visit V13 followed at week 47.

The V gene end was trimmed by 6 bases and the J gene end by 6 bases; junction bases not matched to a gene: 11. Germline V gene data show CDR1 as MNHEY and CDR2 as SMNVEV (reference sequence). The CDR3 consists of 15 residues. Specified time point: week 47, end of study. With topical imiquimod, each dose of the vaccine consisted of 300 ug of mutant IDH1 20-mer peptide. Donor diagnoses consisted of new WHO grade 3 or 4 IDH1-mutant, ATRX-lost astrocytomas. The table came from immunoSEQ multiplex PCR; TCRdb's copy has only in-frame clones and leaves some out. This table holds about 34,000 clones, just under 90% found once. As to this clone: Its antigen remains unidentified.

Points from the study as a whole: Pseudoprogression appears to have had no connection to changes in top peripheral T cell clonotypes. Immune responses arising from the vaccine appeared in about 93% of patients.

The sequences come from PBMCs, collected from a glioma patient whose treatment included an IDH1 peptide vaccine. The receptor was derived from a woman aged 25 to 45 with glioma. The J gene is TRBJ2-1, the V gene TRBV27; 7 bases agree with TRBD1. Here the CDR3 DNA reads TGTGCCAGCAGCCCTAAGGGGGCAGGGGGCAATGAGCAGTTCTTC. It codes for CASSPKGAGGNEQFF.